The T cell receptor beta chain described here comes from a study of T-cell memory formation after mild COVID-19. Looked up from germline, CDR1 is MNHEY and CDR2 is SVGEGT. This CDR3 has 16 amino acids. Unmatched junction bases numbered 7, after V lost 8 bases and J lost 3 bases. Overall study findings and caveats: CD4+ contracting clones were mainly CM and EM; CD8+ ones, EMRA.

Each CDR3 protein gets one entry after TCRdb re-called the 5' RACE reads with MiXCR. The profile shows approximately 340,000 distinct CDR3 sequences, 15% to 20% of them singletons. This clonotype was counted many times. Its antigen is not identified. The TCR was taken from a man between 18 and 29 years old who had mild COVID-19 (a few samples of this study predate the infection). Cell type and time point are not known. Sequencing was done on a sample of PBMCs or a T cell subset sorted from them (not recorded which). This chain connects TRBV6-2 or TRBV6-3 to TRBJ2-6; 10 positions match TRBD1. In nucleotides, the CDR3 is TGTGCCAGCGCCGGGACAGGGGCTTATGGGGCCAACGTCCTGACTTTC. It translates to CASAGTGAYGANVLTF.